This T cell receptor beta chain was documented in a study of high-grade serous ovarian cancer treatment subgroups. Study details: Mean per sample: around 14,000 reads, 6,500 to 9,000 unique TCR beta rearrangements.

Tumor samples were taken before definitive surgery or chemotherapy. This CDR3 has 13 residues. CDR1 and CDR2 from the germline V gene are SGHTA and FQGNSA. Between the trimmed V and J ends, which lost 4 bases and 4 bases, there was a span of 10 bases. Using immunoSEQ multiplex PCR, the repertoire was profiled, and TCRdb retains in-frame clones only, with some absent. The sample contains approximately 40,000 clones, around 80% of which appear only once. The chain couples TRBV7-2 to TRBJ1-2; no definite D call. The sample taken for sequencing was tumor tissue. The TCR comes from a human donor with high-grade serous ovarian cancer. CDR3 in amino acids: CASSSTPTYGYTF. CDR3 DNA sequence: TGTGCCAGCAGCTCGACGCCGACCTATGGCTACACCTTC.